The rows below give T cell receptor beta chains drawn from one sample of a study of shared clonotypes between healthy human individuals. The method was immunoSEQ multiplex PCR; TCRdb's version includes in-frame clones alone and lacks a portion of them. The table shows roughly 2.6 million clones, with roughly 92% occurring only once. Sequenced input: naive CD4+ T cells sorted from blood. The source is a young man in good health. Both conserved end residues are trimmed from each CDR3. The size of a clone is reported for some rows only, either as once, few or many, or as a class for expanded clones.

>-|TRBJ2-2|TRBV9|12
ASSVAANTGELF
>once|TRBJ2-6|TRBV10-3|17
AITQAPGQGAPGANVLT
>-|TRBJ2-2|TRBV5-4|12
ASSLKERPGELF
>-|TRBJ1-6|TRBV5-8|13
ATPTGSLDNSPLH
>-|TRBJ2-2|TRBV4-1|12
ASSLNQDTGELF
>-|TRBJ2-4|TRBV30|14
AWSSPGGASVNIQY
>-|TRBJ1-1|TRBV18|11
ASSSARGTEAF
>-|TRBJ1-1|TRBV18|16
ASSPRRQGESGSTEAF
>-|TRBJ2-7|TRBV6-4|16
ASSDSIGPLAGRYEQY
>-|TRBJ2-5|TRBV7-2|13
ASSLGDTVGETQY